These T cell receptor beta chains were read from a single sample in a study of cytomegalovirus exposure and HLA in healthy donors. Profiling relied on immunoSEQ multiplex PCR, and the TCRdb table lists in-frame clones only, not all of them. This sample has 170,000 or so clones, with around 81% found just once. Sample: PBMCs. The receptor set was obtained from a woman younger than 45 in good health and CMV-seronegative. Both conserved end residues are part of each CDR3. The order of the fields is CDR3 protein, CDR3 DNA, clone size, J gene, D gene, V gene. The D gene is left open where the match is weak. Expanded clones are given a class, and other clones once, few, many or no size at all.

CDR3: CASSYSLAGPGELFF
DNA: TGTGCCAGCAGTTACTCACTAGCGGGGCCCGGGGAGCTGTTTTTT
size: .
J: TRBJ2-2
D: TRBD2
V: TRBV6-6

CDR3: CASSRGTGKQETQYF
DNA: TGTGCCAGCAGTAGGGGGACAGGGAAGCAAGAGACCCAGTACTTC
size: once
J: TRBJ2-5
D: TRBD1
V: TRBV6-5

CDR3: CASSRSPSVEQYF
DNA: TGTGCCAGCAGTAGATCCCCGTCGGTCGAGCAGTACTTC
size: .
J: TRBJ2-7
D: .
V: TRBV28

CDR3: CASKRTGKGQTGANVLTF
DNA: TGTGCCAGCAAAAGGACAGGGAAGGGGCAGACTGGGGCCAACGTCCTGACTTTC
size: once
J: TRBJ2-6
D: TRBD1
V: TRBV28

CDR3: CASRKGHDNSPLHF
DNA: TGTGCCAGCAGAAAAGGACACGATAATTCACCCCTCCACTTT
size: .
J: TRBJ1-6
D: .
V: TRBV27

CDR3: CASSVLAGGAVPYNEQFF
DNA: TGTGCCAGCAGCGTGCTAGCGGGGGGGGCCGTCCCCTACAATGAGCAGTTCTTC
size: .
J: TRBJ2-1
D: TRBD2
V: TRBV5-6

CDR3: CASGHRLTYEQYF
DNA: TGTGCCAGCGGGCACAGGTTAACCTACGAGCAGTACTTC
size: .
J: TRBJ2-7
D: .
V: TRBV28

CDR3: CASGVGQNTEAFF
DNA: TGCGCCAGCGGGGTGGGACAGAACACTGAAGCTTTCTTT
size: .
J: TRBJ1-1
D: .
V: TRBV5-1

CDR3: CASSFLWRAEQNTEAFF
DNA: TGTGCCAGCAGCTTCCTATGGAGGGCAGAGCAGAACACTGAAGCTTTCTTT
size: .
J: TRBJ1-1
D: .
V: TRBV7-3

CDR3: CASSYQGAYEQYF
DNA: TGTGCCAGCAGCTACCAGGGGGCCTACGAGCAGTACTTC
size: .
J: TRBJ2-7
D: TRBD1
V: TRBV5-5

CDR3: CASYGTGRGETQYF
DNA: TGTGCCAGCTACGGGACAGGGAGAGGAGAGACCCAGTACTTC
size: .
J: TRBJ2-5
D: TRBD1
V: TRBV2

CDR3: CASSAQGDYGYTF
DNA: TGTGCCAGCAGTGCGCAGGGTGACTATGGCTACACCTTC
size: once
J: TRBJ1-2
D: .
V: TRBV2

CDR3: CASSLSYPYNEQFF
DNA: TGTGCCAGCAGTTTATCGTATCCCTACAATGAGCAGTTCTTC
size: .
J: TRBJ2-1
D: .
V: TRBV27

CDR3: CASRTGGRADTQYF
DNA: TGTGCCAGCAGGACAGGGGGGCGCGCAGATACGCAGTATTTT
size: .
J: TRBJ2-3
D: TRBD1
V: TRBV2

CDR3: CASSLGSLREKLFF
DNA: TGTGCCAGCAGTTTGGGGAGCCTTAGGGAAAAACTGTTTTTT
size: .
J: TRBJ1-4
D: .
V: TRBV27

CDR3: CASSLGGSSYNEQFF
DNA: TGCGCCAGCAGCTTGGGCGGTAGCTCCTACAATGAGCAGTTCTTC
size: few
J: TRBJ2-1
D: .
V: TRBV5-1

CDR3: CASRAPFGGQASDTQYF
DNA: TGTGCCAGTAGGGCCCCTTTCGGGGGGCAGGCTAGCGATACGCAGTATTTT
size: .
J: TRBJ2-3
D: .
V: TRBV19

CDR3: CASSARGGAFYEQYF
DNA: TGTGCCAGCAGTGCCCGCGGGGGGGCTTTCTACGAGCAGTACTTC
size: .
J: TRBJ2-7
D: TRBD2
V: TRBV25-1

CDR3: CASSLDRGGGYTF
DNA: TGTGCCAGCAGCCTCGACAGGGGTGGCGGCTACACCTTC
size: .
J: TRBJ1-2
D: TRBD1
V: TRBV5-6

CDR3: CASSLGTGAEQYF
DNA: TGTGCCAGCAGCTTAGGGACAGGGGCCGAGCAGTACTTC
size: .
J: TRBJ2-7
D: TRBD1
V: TRBV13

CDR3: CASSPPISFHEQYF
DNA: TGTGCCAGCAGCCCACCCATTAGCTTCCACGAGCAGTACTTC
size: once
J: TRBJ2-7
D: .
V: TRBV28

CDR3: CASSLDFVLAGGPDNEQFF
DNA: TGTGCCAGCAGCTTAGACTTCGTTCTAGCGGGGGGCCCCGACAATGAGCAGTTCTTC
size: .
J: TRBJ2-1
D: TRBD2
V: TRBV7-2

CDR3: CASSQVGTGGTDTQYF
DNA: TGCGCCAGCAGCCAAGTTGGGACAGGGGGCACAGATACGCAGTATTTT
size: .
J: TRBJ2-3
D: TRBD1
V: TRBV4-1